This entry is about one T cell receptor (beta chain). Data came from immunoSEQ multiplex PCR; TCRdb stores just in-frame clones and leaves some out. This sample has roughly 69,000 clones, with around 80% found just once. This CDR3 is built from 15 residues. The germline gives CDR1 KGHSH, CDR2 LQKENI. V shed 4 bases and J 0 bases; nucleotides not matched to a gene: 2. These data come from a study of blood T cell repertoires in COVID-19. The clonotype comes from a woman aged 45-65 years with acute or convalescent COVID-19. Input material: peripheral blood. The V call is TRBV18, the J call TRBJ1-4; 7 bases match TRBD1. Here the CDR3 reads CASSLGTATNEKLFF. The CDR3 DNA follows: TGTGCCAGCTCACTCGGGACAGCAACTAATGAAAAACTGTTTTTT.